Listed below are T cell receptor beta chains from one sample, sequenced in a study of T cell clones after liver transplantation. Some clones are missing from TCRdb's copy, which holds only in-frame ones; the method was immunoSEQ multiplex PCR. The profile covers 55,000 to 80,000 clones, with roughly nine tenths appearing a single time and roughly 2.6% taken by the ten largest. The source material was CD4+ T cells from blood, sampled before liver transplant. The receptors here all came from a human donor who received a liver transplant. The CDR3 runs from the conserved cysteine through the conserved F or W. Each record gives: clone size, J gene, V gene, D gene, CDR3 protein, CDR3 DNA. D genes are given only for firm matches. Clone sizes are given selectively: once, few, many, or a class where the clone is expanded.

once,TRBJ1-1,TRBV6-5,TRBD1,CASRLQGVVTEAFF,TGTGCCAGCAGGCTACAGGGGGTAGTCACTGAAGCTTTCTTT
NA,TRBJ2-7,TRBV11-3,NA,CASSSGGTASYEQYF,TGTGCCAGCAGCTCCGGAGGAACGGCCTCCTACGAGCAGTACTTC
NA,TRBJ2-1,TRBV5-1,TRBD2,CASSPGTSGKGNEQFF,TGCGCCAGCAGCCCGGGGACTAGCGGGAAAGGGAATGAGCAGTTCTTC
NA,TRBJ2-7,TRBV5-6,NA,CASSPPGSYEQYF,TGTGCCAGCAGCCCCCCGGGGTCCTACGAGCAGTACTTC
NA,TRBJ2-2,TRBV29-1,NA,CSVEDRAGGELFF,TGCAGCGTTGAAGACAGGGCAGGCGGGGAGCTGTTTTTT
NA,TRBJ2-3,TRBV29-1,NA,CSVAFRLGPGPTQYF,TGCAGCGTCGCCTTCCGACTTGGGCCCGGCCCTACGCAGTATTTT
NA,TRBJ2-1,TRBV11-2,TRBD2,CASSYWTSGGDSYNEQFF,TGTGCCAGCTCGTATTGGACTAGCGGAGGGGATTCCTACAATGAGCAGTTCTTC
NA,TRBJ2-3,TRBV6-6,TRBD1,CASSDRQGSDTQYF,TGTGCCAGCAGTGACCGACAGGGGTCAGATACGCAGTATTTT
NA,TRBJ2-2,TRBV4-3,NA,CASSQDWVLGAGELFF,TGCGCCAGCAGCCAAGATTGGGTATTAGGGGCCGGGGAGCTGTTTTTT
NA,TRBJ2-1,TRBV11-3,NA,CASSLVGGSYNEQFF,TGTGCCAGCAGCTTAGTCGGGGGTTCCTACAATGAGCAGTTCTTC
NA,TRBJ1-2,TRBV6-1,NA,CASSESFGTTYGYTF,TGTGCCAGCAGTGAAAGTTTCGGGACAACCTATGGCTACACCTTC
NA,TRBJ2-7,TRBV19,TRBD2,CASQIAGGPNEQYF,TGTGCCAGTCAGATAGCGGGAGGGCCGAACGAGCAGTACTTC
NA,TRBJ2-7,TRBV12-5,NA,CASGRDPSEQYF,TGTGCTAGTGGGCGGGACCCTAGCGAGCAGTACTTC
NA,TRBJ2-7,TRBV29-1,NA,CSVGTAYEQYF,TGCAGCGTTGGAACAGCCTACGAGCAGTACTTC
NA,TRBJ1-1,TRBV28,TRBD1,CASSLVQGAAFF,TGTGCCAGCAGTTTGGTACAGGGGGCCGCTTTCTTT
NA,TRBJ1-2,TRBV7-9,NA,CASTSGFDYGYTF,TGTGCCAGCACCTCAGGGTTTGACTATGGCTACACCTTC
NA,TRBJ2-5,TRBV30,NA,CAWSVLSQTQYF,TGTGCCTGGAGTGTACTTTCCCAGACCCAGTACTTC
NA,TRBJ2-5,TRBV7-9,TRBD2,CASSPGTSGTAETQYF,TGTGCCAGCAGCCCCGGGACTAGCGGGACGGCGGAGACCCAGTACTTC
NA,TRBJ2-2,TRBV4-2,TRBD2,CASSQDPAGGLNTGELFF,TGTGCCAGCAGCCAAGATCCAGCGGGAGGGCTAAACACCGGGGAGCTGTTTTTT
NA,TRBJ1-1,TRBV6-1,NA,CASNQGRYTEAFF,TGTGCCAGCAATCAAGGGAGGTACACTGAAGCTTTCTTT
few,TRBJ2-1,TRBV25-1,TRBD1,CASSSDRVDEQFF,TGTGCCAGCAGTAGCGACAGGGTGGATGAGCAGTTCTTC
NA,TRBJ1-1,TRBV19,NA,CASNAGRLEKTEAFF,TGTGCCAGTAATGCAGGGCGATTGGAAAAGACTGAAGCTTTCTTT
NA,TRBJ2-5,TRBV11-3,TRBD1,CASSRTRDRQETQYF,TGTGCCAGCAGCCGCACCCGGGACAGGCAAGAGACCCAGTACTTC
NA,TRBJ2-1,TRBV18,TRBD2,CASSPLPTSGRAYNEQFF,TGTGCCAGCTCACCACTCCCGACTAGCGGGAGGGCCTACAATGAGCAGTTCTTC
NA,TRBJ2-6,TRBV28,NA,CASSLWGTPLAGANVLTF,TGTGCCAGCAGTTTGTGGGGGACTCCACTCGCTGGGGCCAACGTCCTGACTTTC